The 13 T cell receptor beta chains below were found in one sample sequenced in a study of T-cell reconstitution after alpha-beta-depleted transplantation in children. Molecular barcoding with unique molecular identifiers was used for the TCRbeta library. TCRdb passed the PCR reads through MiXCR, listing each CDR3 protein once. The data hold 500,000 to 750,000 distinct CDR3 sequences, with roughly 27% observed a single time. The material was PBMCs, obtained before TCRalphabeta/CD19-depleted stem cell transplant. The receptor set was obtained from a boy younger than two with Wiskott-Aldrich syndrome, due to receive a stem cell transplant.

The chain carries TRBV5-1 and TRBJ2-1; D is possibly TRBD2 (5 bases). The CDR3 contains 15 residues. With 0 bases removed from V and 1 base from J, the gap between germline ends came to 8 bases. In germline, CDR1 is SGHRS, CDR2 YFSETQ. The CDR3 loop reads CASSLDSESYNEQFF. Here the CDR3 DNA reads TGCGCCAGCAGCTTGGATAGCGAGTCCTACAATGAGCAGTTCTTC.

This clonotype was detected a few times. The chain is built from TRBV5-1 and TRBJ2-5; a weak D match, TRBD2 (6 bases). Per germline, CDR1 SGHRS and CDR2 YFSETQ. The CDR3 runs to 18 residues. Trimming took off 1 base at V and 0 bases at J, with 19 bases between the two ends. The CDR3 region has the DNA TGCGCCAGCAGCTTGACCGGGGTTCGGGGGAGCCACCAAGAGACCCAGTACTTC. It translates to CASSLTGVRGSHQETQYF.

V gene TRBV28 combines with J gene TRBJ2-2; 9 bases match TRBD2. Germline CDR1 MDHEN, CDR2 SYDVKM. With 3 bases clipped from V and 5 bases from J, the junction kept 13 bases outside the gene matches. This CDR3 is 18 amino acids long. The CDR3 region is CASSLGLAKRALTGELFF. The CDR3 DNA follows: TGTGCCAGCAGTTTGGGACTAGCAAAACGGGCCCTAACCGGGGAGCTGTTTTTT.

The CDR3 protein is CASSSGQTSSYEQYF. In nucleotides, the CDR3 is TGCGCCAGCAGCTCCGGACAGACCAGCTCCTACGAGCAGTACTTC. This rearrangement joins TRBV5-1 to TRBJ2-7; TRBD1 might be the D (6 bases). Trimming took off 3 bases at V and 0 bases at J, with 13 bases between the two ends. The CDR3 length is 15 residues. The germline V gene encodes CDR1 SGHRS and CDR2 YFSETQ.

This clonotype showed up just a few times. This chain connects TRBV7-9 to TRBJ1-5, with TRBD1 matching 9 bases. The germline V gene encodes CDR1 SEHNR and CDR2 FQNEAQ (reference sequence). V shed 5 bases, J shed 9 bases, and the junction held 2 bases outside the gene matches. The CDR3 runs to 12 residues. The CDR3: CASSLTGGPQHF. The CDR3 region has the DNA TGTGCCAGCAGCCTGACAGGGGGGCCCCAGCATTTT.

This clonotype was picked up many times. CDR3 nucleotide sequence: TGCGCCAGCAGCTTGGGGCTAGATGAGCAGTTCTTC. Protein sequence: CASSLGLDEQFF. The chain employs TRBV5-1 and TRBJ2-1; D remains unclear. The CDR3 covers 12 residues. V lost 0 bases to trimming and J lost 8 bases, with 6 bases between them. CDR1 and CDR2 (germline): SGHRS, YFSETQ.

The DNA for the CDR3 is TGTGCCAGCAGTCCGAACTCCGTAGGAGAAGCTTTCTTT. Translated: CASSPNSVGEAFF. This rearrangement joins TRBV12-3 or TRBV12-4 to TRBJ1-1; no definite D call. This CDR3 has 13 residues. The V and J ends lost 5 bases and 8 bases respectively, with 15 bases between them.

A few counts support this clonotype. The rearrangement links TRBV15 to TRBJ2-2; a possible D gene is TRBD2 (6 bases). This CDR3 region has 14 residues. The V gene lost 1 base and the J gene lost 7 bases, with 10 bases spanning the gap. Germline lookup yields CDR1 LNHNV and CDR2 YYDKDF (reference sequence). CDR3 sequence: CATSRVRGGGELFF. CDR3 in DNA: TGTGCCACCAGCAGAGTACGGGGAGGCGGGGAGCTGTTTTTT.

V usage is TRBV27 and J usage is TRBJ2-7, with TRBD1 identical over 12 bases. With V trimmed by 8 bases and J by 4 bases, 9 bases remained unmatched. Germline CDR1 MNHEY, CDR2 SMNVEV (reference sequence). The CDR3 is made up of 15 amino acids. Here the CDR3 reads CASRSPGQGAYEQYF. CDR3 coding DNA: TGTGCCAGCCGATCCCCGGGACAGGGGGCGTACGAGCAGTACTTC.

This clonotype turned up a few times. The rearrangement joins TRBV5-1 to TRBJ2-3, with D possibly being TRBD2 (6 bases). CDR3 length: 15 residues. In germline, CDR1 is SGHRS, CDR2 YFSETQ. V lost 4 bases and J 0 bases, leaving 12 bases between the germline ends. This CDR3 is CASSRGTSSTDTQYF. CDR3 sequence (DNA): TGCGCCAGCAGCCGCGGGACTTCTAGCACAGATACGCAGTATTTT.

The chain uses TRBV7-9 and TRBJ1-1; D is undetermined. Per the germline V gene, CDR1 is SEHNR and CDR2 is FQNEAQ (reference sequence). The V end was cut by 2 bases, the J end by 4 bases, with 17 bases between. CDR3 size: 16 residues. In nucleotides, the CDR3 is TGTGCCAGCAGCTTATGGGAGCTGCTGGAGGGCACTGAAGCTTTCTTT. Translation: CASSLWELLEGTEAFF.

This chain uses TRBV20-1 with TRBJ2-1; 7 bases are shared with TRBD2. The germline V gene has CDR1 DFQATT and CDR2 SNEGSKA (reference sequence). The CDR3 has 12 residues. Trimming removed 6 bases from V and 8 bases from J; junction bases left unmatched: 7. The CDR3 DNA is TGCAGTGCCAGGAGGCGGGAGTATGAGCAGTTCTTC. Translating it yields CSARRREYEQFF.

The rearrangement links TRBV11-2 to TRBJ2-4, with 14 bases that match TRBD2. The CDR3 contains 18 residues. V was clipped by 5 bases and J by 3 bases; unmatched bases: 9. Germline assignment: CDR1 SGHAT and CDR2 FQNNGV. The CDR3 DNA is TGTGCCAGCAGCCGACCGGGACTAGCGGGAGCGGGCAAAAACATTCAGTACTTC. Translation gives CASSRPGLAGAGKNIQYF.